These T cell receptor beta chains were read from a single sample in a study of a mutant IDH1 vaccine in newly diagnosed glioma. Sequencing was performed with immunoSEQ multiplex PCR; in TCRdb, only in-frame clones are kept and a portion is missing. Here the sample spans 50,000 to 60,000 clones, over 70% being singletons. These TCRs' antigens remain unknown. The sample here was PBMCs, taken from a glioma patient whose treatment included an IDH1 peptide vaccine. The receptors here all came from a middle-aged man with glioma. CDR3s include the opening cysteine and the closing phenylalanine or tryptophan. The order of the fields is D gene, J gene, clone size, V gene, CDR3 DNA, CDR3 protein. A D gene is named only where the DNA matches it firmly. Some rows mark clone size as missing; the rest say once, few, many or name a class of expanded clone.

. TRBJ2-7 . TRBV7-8 TGTGCCAGCAGCCCCGCGCAGATCGGCTACGAGCAGTACTTC CASSPAQIGYEQYF
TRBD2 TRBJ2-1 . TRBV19 TGTGCCAGTAGGAACCTAGCGGTCTCCTACAATGAGCAGTTCTTC CASRNLAVSYNEQFF
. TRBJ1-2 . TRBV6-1 TGTGCCAGCAGTGAGGGCCCTAGTGGCTACACCTTC CASSEGPSGYTF
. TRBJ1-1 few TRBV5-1 TGCGCCAGCAGCTTGCTGGGGGGGACTGAAGCTTTCTTT CASSLLGGTEAFF
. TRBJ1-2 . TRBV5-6 TGTGCCAGCAGCTTAACGGATTATGGCTACACCTTC CASSLTDYGYTF
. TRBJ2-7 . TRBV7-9 TGTGCCAGCAGCCCCCCCCTGGGGTCCTACGAGCAGTACTTC CASSPPLGSYEQYF
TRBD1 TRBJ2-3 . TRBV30 TGTGCCTCTGAAACGGGACAGGGGAGGGGAGATACGCAGTATTTT CASETGQGRGDTQYF
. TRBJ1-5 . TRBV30 TGTGCCTGGAGTGCGGGACTCAGCAATCAGCCCCAGCATTTT CAWSAGLSNQPQHF
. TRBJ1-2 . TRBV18 TGTGCCAGCTCACACCGGACAGCTGGGTACACCTTC CASSHRTAGYTF
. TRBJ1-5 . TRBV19 TGTGCCAGTACCCGGGAGGCCAGGAGCAATCAGCCCCAGCATTTT CASTREARSNQPQHF
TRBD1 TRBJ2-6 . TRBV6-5 TGTGCCAGCAGCCCCGGGACAGCTGGGGCCAACGTCCTGACTTTC CASSPGTAGANVLTF
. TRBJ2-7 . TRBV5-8 TGTGCCAGCAGCTTGGTGGGCTACGAGCAGTACTTC CASSLVGYEQYF
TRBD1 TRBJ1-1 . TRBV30 TGTGCCTGGACGGCAGGGGGCACTGAAGCTTTCTTT CAWTAGGTEAFF
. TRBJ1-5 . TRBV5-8 TGTGCCAGCAGCTCTACAGAGAATCAGCCCCAGCATTTT CASSSTENQPQHF
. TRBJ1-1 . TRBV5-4 TGTGCCAGCAGCCAAGTTATGAACACTGAAGCTTTCTTT CASSQVMNTEAFF
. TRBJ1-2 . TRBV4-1 TGCGCCAGCAGCCAAGTCGCAGGAGGGACCTATGGCTACACCTTC CASSQVAGGTYGYTF
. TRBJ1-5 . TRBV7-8 TGTGCCAGCAGCTTAGAGAATCAGCCCCAGCATTTT CASSLENQPQHF
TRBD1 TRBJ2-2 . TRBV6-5 TGTGCCAGCACCAGGGACAGGTCTAACACCGGGGAGCTGTTTTTT CASTRDRSNTGELFF
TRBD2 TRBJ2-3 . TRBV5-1 TGCGCCAGCAGCTTGGGGGGACTAGCGGGGCTCACAGATACGCAGTATTTT CASSLGGLAGLTDTQYF
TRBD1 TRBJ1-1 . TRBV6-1 TGTGCCAGCTTGAGTGTGGGACAGGGGGGATTTCGGGCTTTCTTT CASLSVGQGGFRAFF
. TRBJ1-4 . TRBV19 TGTGCCAGTAGTCGGGGGAAGTCTAATGAAAAACTGTTTTTT CASSRGKSNEKLFF
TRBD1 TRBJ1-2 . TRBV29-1 TGCAGCGATTCCCCCGACAGGGGTGGTAGCTACACCTTC CSDSPDRGGSYTF